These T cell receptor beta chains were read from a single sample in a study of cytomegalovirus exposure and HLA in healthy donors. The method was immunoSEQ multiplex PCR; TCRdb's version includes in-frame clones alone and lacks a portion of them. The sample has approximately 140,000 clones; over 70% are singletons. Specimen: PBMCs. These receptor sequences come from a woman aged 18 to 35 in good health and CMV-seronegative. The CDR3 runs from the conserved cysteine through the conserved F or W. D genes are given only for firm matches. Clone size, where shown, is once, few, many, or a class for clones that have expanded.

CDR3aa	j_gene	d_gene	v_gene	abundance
CSSSLELSSYNEQFF	TRBJ2-1	NA	TRBV7-9	NA
CASNRGRGPGYTF	TRBJ1-2	NA	TRBV6-5	NA
CASSLGEQGSAFF	TRBJ1-1	TRBD1	TRBV5-4	NA
CASSPGQGADTQYF	TRBJ2-3	TRBD1	TRBV5-1	NA
CASTPLTGQGSISGYTF	TRBJ1-2	TRBD1	TRBV19	NA
CAWSPAGGRNEQFF	TRBJ2-1	NA	TRBV30	once
CASRQGSNEQFF	TRBJ2-1	TRBD1	TRBV5-1	NA
CASSLVRVNTGELFF	TRBJ2-2	NA	TRBV5-1	NA
CAISESTSNGRDTQYF	TRBJ2-3	NA	TRBV10-3	NA
CASRTGSRITEAFF	TRBJ1-1	TRBD1	TRBV30	NA
CASRETGGGELFF	TRBJ2-2	NA	TRBV27	NA
CAISESPGDTEAFF	TRBJ1-1	NA	TRBV10-3	NA
CASSPVSNEQYF	TRBJ2-7	NA	TRBV18	NA
CASSRVGGLTEAFF	TRBJ1-1	NA	TRBV6-5	NA
CASSPQGDQPQHF	TRBJ1-5	TRBD1	TRBV2	few
CASSEDHYLRELFF	TRBJ2-2	NA	TRBV6-1	NA
CASSLSPGGLGTGELFF	TRBJ2-2	TRBD2	TRBV11-2	once